This passage covers 31 T cell receptor beta chains from one sample sequenced in a study of breast tumors, draining lymph nodes, adjacent tissues. Axillary draining lymph nodes of breast cancer patients supplied the node samples. One entry per CDR3 protein results from TCRdb running MiXCR on the multiplex PCR reads. Of approximately 88,000 distinct CDR3 sequences detected, approximately 30% appear once; the ten largest clones hold 7.5% to 10%. Sequenced: axillary lymph node tissue. These TCRs come from a female donor with breast cancer. Some clones in this sample may be carry-over from other donors' samples.

The table lists this clonotype with many counts. The chain recombines TRBV11-3 with TRBJ2-7; weak D call: TRBD2 (6 bases). Trimming cost V 8 bases and J 0 bases, with 8 bases left between them. The CDR3 runs 12 residues. Per the germline V gene, CDR1 is SGHNT and CDR2 is YENEEA. CDR3 nucleotide sequence: TGTGCCAGCGGGACTCTCTCCTACGAGCAGTACTTC. This translates into CASGTLSYEQYF.

This clonotype was seen at least ten times. The chain recombines TRBV20-1 with TRBJ2-5, with no clear D. CDR3 length: 12 amino acids. CDR1 is DFQATT, CDR2 SNEGSKA, per germline (reference sequence). The germline V and J ends were trimmed by 3 bases and 2 bases, with 7 bases remaining between them. The CDR3 nucleotides read TGCAGTGCTAGTTACAGACAAGAGACCCAGTACTTC. Its protein is CSASYRQETQYF.

At least ten counts were recorded for this clonotype. This may be a read error: a much more frequent sequence differs by one nucleotide. CDR3 residues: CASSLGPAGVDEQYF. The CDR3, as DNA: TGTGCCAGCAGCTTGGGCCCAGCGGGCGTGGACGAGCAGTACTTC. The chain links TRBV5-5 to TRBJ2-7, with D possibly TRBD2 on 6 matching bases. The germline V and J ends were trimmed by 0 bases and 5 bases, with 15 bases remaining between them. Germline CDR1 and CDR2: SGHKS and YYEKEE (reference sequence). CDR3 length: 15 residues.

Ten or more counts support this clonotype. The chain links TRBV5-1 to TRBJ2-7; TRBD2 matches 7 bases. There are 15 residues in the CDR3. V dropped 4 bases and J dropped 4; count of bases not matched to a gene: 11. Germline lookup yields CDR1 SGHRS and CDR2 YFSETQ. The CDR3 DNA reads TGCGCCAGCAGCCCCGGCGGTGGTAGCGGGTACGAGCAGTACTTC. Translating it yields CASSPGGGSGYEQYF.

This chain connects TRBV15 to TRBJ1-2, with D uncertain. From germline, CDR1 is LNHNV and CDR2 YYDKDF (reference sequence). This CDR3 contains 17 residues. Between the trimmed V and J ends, which lost 1 base and 8 bases, there was a span of 23 bases. The CDR3 DNA is TGTGCCACCAGCAGAGGCGCGGCGAGGAGAGCGGTCGACGGCTACACCTTC. Translation gives CATSRGAARRAVDGYTF.

The rearrangement links TRBV9 to TRBJ1-5; 11 bases are a match to TRBD1. Trimming at V came to 0 bases and at J to 6 bases, leaving 2 bases not matched to a gene. CDR1 SGDLS and CDR2 YYNGEE come from the germline V gene. This CDR3 region has 15 residues. In DNA, the CDR3 is TGTGCCAGCAGCGTAGATGGGACAGGGGGTCAGCCCCAGCATTTT. This encodes CASSVDGTGGQPQHF.

This clonotype was observed at least ten times. The CDR3 is CASSSYRGASEKLFF. CDR3 coding DNA: TGTGCCAGCAGCTCCTACAGGGGGGCAAGTGAAAAACTGTTTTTT. V gene TRBV7-2 combines with J gene TRBJ1-4; 8 positions match TRBD1. CDR1 and CDR2 (germline): SGHTA, FQGNSA. Trimming at V came to 4 bases and at J to 7 bases, leaving 8 bases not matched to a gene. The CDR3 has 15 amino acids.

Concerning this clonotype itself: A junction boundary mismatches the germline segment, possibly from a read error. This chain connects TRBV20-1 to TRBJ2-2; tentatively, D is TRBD1 (6 bases). Germline CDR1 DFQATT, CDR2 SNEGSKA (reference sequence). The length of the CDR3 is 13 residues. The CDR3 here is CSARVGAAGALFF. Here the CDR3 DNA reads TGCAGCGCTAGGGTGGGGGCGGCCGGGGCGCTGTTTTTT.

This clonotype was observed many times. The chain uses TRBV7-2 and TRBJ2-5; 7 bases are a match to TRBD2. Germline CDR1 is SGHTA and CDR2 is FQGNSA. This CDR3 is 15 amino acids long. Trimming removed 7 bases from V and 2 bases from J; junction bases left unmatched: 10. DNA of the CDR3: TGTGCCAGCACCCAACTAGCGAGGTATCAAGAGACCCAGTACTTC. Translating it yields CASTQLARYQETQYF.

About this clonotype itself: A much larger clone differs by one base, so this may be a read error. This chain links TRBV18 with TRBJ1-5; 8 positions agree with TRBD1. The CDR3 is made up of 17 amino acids. Trimming cost V 3 bases and J 5 bases; bases outside gene matches: 12. The V gene's germline CDR1 is KGHSH and CDR2 LQKENI. Here the CDR3 reads CASSPGDIVQGDQPQHF. CDR3 sequence (DNA): TGTGCCAGCTCACCCGGAGATATCGTACAGGGGGATCAGCCCCAGCATTTT.

This clonotype was seen at least ten times. This chain joins TRBV3-1 and TRBJ2-3, with a tentative D call TRBD2 (5 bases). The V end was cut by 4 bases, the J end by 0 bases, with 8 bases between. Germline loops: CDR1 LGHDT, CDR2 YNNKEL (reference sequence). The CDR3 runs to 14 residues. CDR3 DNA: TGTGCCAGCAGCCGCGGACTGAGCACAGATACGCAGTATTTT. It encodes CASSRGLSTDTQYF.

The V call is TRBV7-2, the J call TRBJ1-2, with no clear D. V lost 2 bases and J lost 12, with 10 bases in between. The CDR3 extends over 11 amino acids. Germline CDR1 SGHTA, CDR2 FQGNSA. CDR3 DNA sequence: TGTGCCAGCAGCTTAAACTCTGGAAACACCTTC. This sequence encodes CASSLNSGNTF. The full variable domain, its missing parts supplied by reference TRBV7-2 and TRBJ1-2, is GAGVSQSPSNKVTEKGKDVELRCDPISGHTALYWYRQSLGQGLEFLIYFQGNSAPDKSGLPSDRFSAERTGGSVSTLTIQRTQQEDSAVYLCASSLNSGNTFGSGTRLTVV.

The V gene is TRBV5-4, the J gene TRBJ2-6, with unresolved D. There are 18 residues in the CDR3. V lost 0 bases to trimming and J lost 0 bases, with 13 bases between them. Looked up from germline, CDR1 is SGHNT and CDR2 is YYREEE (reference sequence). The CDR3 protein is CASSLGRIQSSGANVLTF. CDR3 coding DNA: TGTGCCAGCAGCTTGGGCAGAATACAGAGCTCTGGGGCCAACGTCCTGACTTTC.

This clonotype was observed at least ten times. This chain uses TRBV6-5 with TRBJ2-7, with D possibly TRBD2 on 6 matching bases. V gave up 6 bases and J gave up 0 bases, with 15 bases separating them. CDR3 length equals 15 residues. The germline V gene has CDR1 MNHEY and CDR2 SVGAGI. CDR3 nucleotide sequence: TGTGCCAGCAGACTTCTAGCGACTCCCTCCTACGAGCAGTACTTC. It translates to CASRLLATPSYEQYF.

Comment on this clonotype: In this CDR3 the conserved last residue, phenylalanine or tryptophan, is missing, so a read error is likely. This CDR3 reads CATSDGQEVYNEQFS. The CDR3 coding sequence is TGTGCCACCAGTGATGGACAGGAGGTTTACAATGAGCAGTTCTCC. The V gene is TRBV24-1, the J gene TRBJ2-1; TRBD1 aligns across 7 bases. CDR3 size: 15 residues. After removal of 3 bases from V and 4 bases from J, the junction contained 5 bases not matched to a gene. The germline gives CDR1 KGHDR, CDR2 SFDVKD.

The rearrangement joins TRBV28 to TRBJ2-1; TRBD2 matches 10 bases. This CDR3 is built from 15 residues. CDR1 and CDR2 (germline): MDHEN, SYDVKM. Losses at the gene ends were 6 bases for V and 4 bases for J; bases not matched to a gene: 6. Written as DNA, the CDR3 is TGTGCCAGCAGCCGAAGCGGGAGGGTGTACAATGAGCAGTTCTTC. Translating gives CASSRSGRVYNEQFF.

The V call is TRBV20-1, the J call TRBJ1-3; 8 bases fit TRBD1. CDR1 DFQATT and CDR2 SNEGSKA come from the germline V gene (reference sequence). This CDR3 comprises 14 residues. Trimming took 5 bases from V and 4 from J; bases not matched to a gene: 7. CDR3 loop: CSAPGQGEGNTIYF. CDR3 DNA sequence: TGCAGTGCTCCCGGACAGGGCGAGGGAAACACCATATATTTT.

This clonotype occurred many times. The genes are TRBV7-9 and TRBJ2-5; D is ambiguous. Trimming left V 2 bases short and J 5 bases short, with 6 bases between. The CDR3 contains 12 residues. From germline, CDR1 is SEHNR and CDR2 FQNEAQ (reference sequence). CDR3 sequence (DNA): TGTGCCAGCAGCTTACGAAGGGAGACCCAGTACTTC. Its protein product is CASSLRRETQYF.

V is TRBV12-3 or TRBV12-4 and J is TRBJ1-2; TRBD1 is a possible D gene (5 bases). Trimming removed 6 bases from V and 0 bases from J, with 11 bases in between. The CDR3 contains 14 residues. The CDR3 coding sequence is TGTGCCAGCAGCAAGGGGTCGGCTAACTATGGCTACACCTTC. Amino acids: CASSKGSANYGYTF.

This clonotype has at least ten counts. The chain joins TRBV7-6 to TRBJ2-7; TRBD2 matches 13 bases. The CDR3 has 14 amino acids. Trimming took 5 bases from V and 4 from J; bases not matched to a gene: 2. CDR1 is SGHVS and CDR2 is FNYEAQ in the germline V gene. CDR3 bases: TGTGCCAGCAGCCCACTAGCGGGAGGGTACGAGCAGTACTTC. It yields the protein CASSPLAGGYEQYF.

This clonotype was counted many times. V usage is TRBV7-8 and J usage is TRBJ1-4; TRBD1 might be the D (5 bases). The V gene's germline CDR1 is SGHVS and CDR2 FQNEAQ. The CDR3 runs to 13 residues. With 7 bases removed from V and 5 bases from J, the gap between germline ends came to 11 bases. The CDR3 protein is CASTGGGNEKLFF. The CDR3 DNA reads TGTGCCAGCACGGGGGGTGGCAATGAAAAACTGTTTTTT.

This clonotype showed up just a few times. This chain's CDR3 is CASSSLGPEQFF. CDR3 in DNA: TGTGCCAGCTCCTCCCTAGGCCCTGAGCAGTTCTTC. The J gene is TRBJ2-1, the V gene TRBV6-1; D unresolved. Germline V gene sequence: CDR1 MNHNS, CDR2 SASEGT. Trimming shortened V by 8 bases and J by 9 bases, and 14 bases separated the two germline ends. The CDR3 covers 12 residues.

This clonotype was picked up many times. V usage is TRBV7-2 and J usage is TRBJ2-7; maybe TRBD2 (6 bases). The CDR3 has 14 residues. Germline V CDR1 and CDR2: SGHTA, FQGNSA. The ends were cut back, 5 bases at V and 4 bases at J, with 15 bases in the middle. CDR3 sequence (DNA): TGTGCCAGCAGCCGGCTCGAGACTAGATACGAGCAGTACTTC. Translating it yields CASSRLETRYEQYF.

A remark on this clonotype: The DNA is omitted, as the CDR3 cannot be located on it reliably, and the CDR3 follows TCRdb's listing. This chain uses TRBV7-2 with TRBJ1-2. Germline V gene sequence: CDR1 SGHTA, CDR2 FQGNSA. The CDR3 numbers 20 amino acids, ends counted. The CDR3 protein is CASSFYICGAILSQAYGYTF.

This rearrangement joins TRBV27 to TRBJ2-6; D may be TRBD1 or TRBD2 (6 bases each). CDR3 length: 15 amino acids. V was shortened by 8 bases and J by 4 bases, with 15 bases between the two germline ends. CDR1 and CDR2 from the germline V gene are MNHEY and SMNVEV (reference sequence). The CDR3 nucleotides read TGTGCCAGCCGCTGGGGGGCCTACGGGGCCAACGTCCTGACTTTC. It yields the protein CASRWGAYGANVLTF.

Ten or more counts support this clonotype. The V gene is TRBV20-1, the J gene TRBJ1-2; 7 bases fit TRBD1. The V gene's germline CDR1 is DFQATT and CDR2 SNEGSKA (reference sequence). This CDR3 contains 13 residues. V was pared by 1 base and J by 8 bases, with 7 bases of the junction left unmatched. CDR3 sequence: CSARGLTGAGYTF. DNA of the CDR3: TGCAGTGCTAGAGGTCTCACAGGGGCGGGCTACACCTTC.

The chain employs TRBV6-2 or TRBV6-3 and TRBJ1-1, with a possible D match to TRBD1 (5 bases). Trimming removed 4 bases from V and 8 bases from J, with 11 bases in between. The CDR3 sequence is 12 residues long. Germline lookup yields CDR1 MNHEY and CDR2 SVGEGT. The CDR3 loop reads CASSFPGREAFF. CDR3 bases: TGTGCCAGCAGTTTCCCAGGGAGAGAAGCTTTCTTT.

The rearrangement uses TRBV11-2 and TRBJ1-1, with a tentative D call TRBD1 (5 bases). Trimming shortened V by 0 bases and J by 0 bases, and 23 bases separated the two germline ends. Germline CDR1 is SGHAT and CDR2 is FQNNGV. This CDR3 is built from 20 residues. The CDR3 bases are TGTGCCAGCAGCTTAGATCTGGAGGAGGGCACAGACAGAATGAACACTGAAGCTTTCTTT. This translates into CASSLDLEEGTDRMNTEAFF.

Concerning this clonotype: The junction shows a germline mismatch at one end, possibly a read error. V is TRBV20-1 and J is TRBJ2-7; TRBD2 might be the D (5 bases). The CDR3 length is 14 residues. CDR1 DFQATT and CDR2 SNEGSKA come from the germline V gene (reference sequence). CDR3 in DNA: TGCAATGCTATCCTCCCGGGGAGTACCTACGAGCAGTACTTC. Its protein product is CNAILPGSTYEQYF.

The chain is built from TRBV27 and TRBJ1-1; D not resolved. This CDR3 is 13 amino acids long. The germline V gene encodes CDR1 MNHEY and CDR2 SMNVEV (reference sequence). V dropped 6 bases and J dropped 3 bases, with 11 bases sitting between them. For the CDR3, the DNA is TGTGCCAGCAGGCGTAACGGCCACACTGAAGCTTTCTTT. This gives the protein CASRRNGHTEAFF.

In its sample, this clonotype was seen many times. This chain connects TRBV5-1 to TRBJ1-4; possibly TRBD1 for D (5 bases). The CDR3 spans 14 residues. CDR1 and CDR2 from the germline V gene are SGHRS and YFSETQ. Trimming shortened V by 5 bases and J by 5 bases, and 13 bases separated the two germline ends. The CDR3 DNA is TGCGCCAGCAGGTTAGGAGGGGAAAATGAAAAACTGTTTTTT. Protein: CASRLGGENEKLFF.